Shown below are 18 T cell receptor beta chains from a single sample sequenced in a study of graft-versus-host responses after intestinal transplantation. Libraries were prepared by immunoSEQ multiplex PCR; TCRdb keeps only in-frame clonotypes and omits some of them. The sample holds 85,000 to 100,000 clones, 80% to 95% seen once. These TCRs are of unknown antigen specificity. The specimen was unstimulated CD4+ T cells sorted from spleen or lymph node cells, collected before transplant. The receptors originated from a human donor who was the organ donor for an intestinal transplant.

The chain joins TRBV9 to TRBJ2-5, with 15 bases lining up with TRBD2. Trimming at V came to 2 bases and at J to 2 bases, leaving 1 base not matched to a gene. CDR1 and CDR2 (germline): SGDLS, YYNGEE. The CDR3 runs to 16 residues. CDR3 amino acids: CASSVGTSGGQETQYF. As DNA, the CDR3 is TGTGCCAGCAGCGTCGGGACTAGCGGGGGGCAAGAGACCCAGTACTTC.

The CDR3 spells CASSESGAGLGQPQHF. Written as DNA, the CDR3 is TGTGCCAGCAGTGAAAGTGGGGCAGGGCTTGGCCAGCCCCAGCATTTT. The V gene is TRBV2, the J gene TRBJ1-5; perhaps TRBD1 as D (5 bases). The germline CDR1 and CDR2 sequences are SNHLY and FYNNEI. With 2 bases removed from V and 7 bases from J, the gap between germline ends came to 18 bases. The CDR3 has 16 residues. The full variable domain, completed using reference TRBV2 and TRBJ1-5, is EPEVTQTPSHQVTQMGQEVILRCVPISNHLYFYWYRQILGQKVEFLVSFYNNEISEKSEIFDDQFSVERPDGSNFTLKIRSTKLEDSAMYFCASSESGAGLGQPQHFGDGTRLSIL.

The chain combines TRBV30 with TRBJ1-5, with D tentatively TRBD1 (5 bases). This CDR3 is 15 amino acids long. Germline V gives CDR1 GTSNPN, CDR2 SVGIG (reference sequence). V dropped 0 bases and J dropped 2 bases, with 11 bases sitting between them. CDR3 protein: CAWSVESGGNQPQHF. The CDR3 DNA reads TGTGCCTGGAGTGTTGAATCGGGGGGCAATCAGCCCCAGCATTTT.

The chain links TRBV4-2 to TRBJ1-2, with a weak D call TRBD1 (6 bases). The CDR3 has 15 amino acids. Looked up from germline, CDR1 is LGHNA and CDR2 is YNFKEQ. The V and J ends lost 2 bases and 3 bases respectively, with 13 bases between them. The CDR3, as DNA: TGTGCCAGCAGCCAACTGAACAGGGAGTACTATGGCTACACCTTC. As protein: CASSQLNREYYGYTF.

The chain uses TRBV6-1 and TRBJ2-7, with TRBD1 identical over 10 bases. Germline V lookup: CDR1 MNHNS, CDR2 SASEGT. The CDR3 has 15 residues. With 5 bases clipped from V and 2 bases from J, the junction kept 6 bases outside the gene matches. The CDR3 loop reads CASSRGGQGTYEQYF. CDR3 in DNA: TGTGCCAGCAGTCGCGGGGGACAGGGGACCTACGAGCAGTACTTC.

This clone was observed once. The rearrangement uses TRBV28 and TRBJ2-7; 7 nucleotides agree with TRBD1. V trimming: 9 bases; J trimming: 5 bases; junction bases outside the gene matches: 7. CDR3 length: 12 amino acids. Looked up from germline, CDR1 is MDHEN and CDR2 is SYDVKM. The CDR3 loop is CARNRDSNEQYF. The DNA of the CDR3 is TGTGCCAGGAACCGGGACAGTAACGAGCAGTACTTC. The entire variable domain, with the rest obtained from reference TRBV28 and TRBJ2-7, is as follows: DVKVTQSSRYLVKRTGEKVFLECVQDMDHENMFWYRQDPGLGLRLIYFSYDVKMKEKGDIPEGYSVSREKKERFSLILESASTNQTSMYLCARNRDSNEQYFGPGTRLTVT.

The chain joins TRBV5-1 to TRBJ2-7; 12 nucleotides match TRBD2. Germline V CDR1 and CDR2: SGHRS, YFSETQ. The CDR3 runs to 15 residues. V lost 6 bases and J lost 2; bases outside the gene matches: 6. Written as DNA, the CDR3 is TGCGCCAGCAAAAGGACTAGCGGGGAACCCTACGAGCAGTACTTC. Its protein is CASKRTSGEPYEQYF.

The V call is TRBV11-2, the J call TRBJ2-2; D is ambiguous. Looked up from germline, CDR1 is SGHAT and CDR2 is FQNNGV. With 0 bases removed from V and 4 bases from J, the gap between germline ends came to 15 bases. The CDR3 is 17 amino acids. The CDR3 protein is CASSLDIRTYLTGELFF. In DNA form, the CDR3 reads TGTGCCAGCAGCTTAGATATCAGAACATATCTCACCGGGGAGCTGTTTTTT.

The rearrangement uses TRBV2 and TRBJ2-1; 10 bases match TRBD2. Germline V gene data show CDR1 as SNHLY and CDR2 as FYNNEI. The CDR3 extends over 16 amino acids. Trimming took 8 bases from V and 8 from J; bases not matched to a gene: 15. The CDR3 spells CASDYIPSGRGDEQFF. The CDR3 bases are TGTGCCAGCGACTATATCCCTAGCGGGAGAGGTGATGAGCAGTTCTTC.

The rearrangement uses TRBV10-2 and TRBJ2-3; TRBD2 matches at 9 bases. The V gene end was trimmed by 4 bases and the J gene end by 1 base; junction bases not matched to a gene: 0. The CDR3 runs 14 residues. CDR1 and CDR2 from the germline V gene are WSHSY and SAAADI. This CDR3 is CASSGLAGTDTQYF. For the CDR3, the DNA is TGCGCCAGCAGTGGACTAGCGGGCACAGATACGCAGTATTTT.

CDR3 in DNA: TGCACCAGCAGCCATAGTAATCTAGGAATCTACGAGCAGTACTTC. Translation: CTSSHSNLGIYEQYF. The V gene is TRBV1, the J gene TRBJ2-7; the table's D call, TRBD2, has no DNA check behind it. TRBV1 is a listed pseudogene. The length of the CDR3 is 15 residues.

The CDR3 bases are TGTGCCAGCAGTGATTCCGGGGACAGTAGACAGCCCCAGCATTTT. Encoded protein: CASSDSGDSRQPQHF. The rearrangement links TRBV6-1 to TRBJ1-5, with TRBD1 matching over 7 bases. Looked up from germline, CDR1 is MNHNS and CDR2 is SASEGT. J lost 7 bases, V lost 3 bases, and 9 bases had no gene match. CDR3 length equals 15 residues.

The chain combines TRBV2 with TRBJ1-3; 7 nucleotides align to TRBD1. V shed 6 bases, J shed 4 bases, and the junction held 6 bases outside the gene matches. CDR3 length: 14 amino acids. Looked up from germline, CDR1 is SNHLY and CDR2 is FYNNEI. The CDR3 loop reads CASRNRGAGNTIYF. CDR3 coding DNA: TGTGCCAGCAGGAACAGGGGAGCGGGAAACACCATATATTTT.

The genes are TRBV7-8 and TRBJ2-5; the match to TRBD2 covers 8 bases. Trimming cost V 5 bases and J 2 bases; bases outside gene matches: 7. Germline-derived CDR1 and CDR2 are SGHVS and FQNEAQ. There are 15 residues in the CDR3. This CDR3 is CASSRRLAKQETQYF. The DNA of the CDR3 is TGTGCCAGCAGCCGGAGACTAGCGAAACAAGAGACCCAGTACTTC.

The chain joins TRBV6-1 to TRBJ1-5; maybe TRBD1 (6 bases). V shed 10 bases and J shed 2 bases, with 18 bases lying between them. This CDR3 spans 15 amino acids. Per the germline V gene, CDR1 is MNHNS and CDR2 is SASEGT. In DNA, the CDR3 is TGTGCCACCCCGGGGGGCAATGGCCGCAATCAGCCCCAGCATTTT. Translation gives CATPGGNGRNQPQHF.

The rearrangement joins TRBV15 to TRBJ2-5; D perhaps matches TRBD1 (6 bases). Germline V gene sequence: CDR1 LNHNV, CDR2 YYDKDF (reference sequence). The CDR3 consists of 15 residues. V was pared by 0 bases and J by 7 bases, with 15 bases between. This CDR3 is CATSRDKGVRWTQYF. In DNA, the CDR3 is TGTGCCACCAGCAGAGATAAGGGGGTGCGGTGGACCCAGTACTTC.

This CDR3 reads CSGGRGWNTEAFF. DNA for the CDR3: TGCAGCGGAGGCCGCGGGTGGAACACTGAAGCTTTCTTT. The chain is built from TRBV29-1 and TRBJ1-1; D remains ambiguous. The CDR3 runs 13 residues. Trimming took 7 bases from V and 1 from J, leaving 13 bases between them. Germline V gene lookup returns CDR1 SQVTM and CDR2 ANQGSEA.

V and J are TRBV5-1 and TRBJ2-5; 8 bases match TRBD2. Germline lookup yields CDR1 SGHRS and CDR2 YFSETQ. J lost 0 bases, V lost 0 bases, and 13 bases had no gene match. The CDR3 runs 19 residues. The CDR3 loop is CASSLDGGDLILYQETQYF. The CDR3 coding sequence is TGCGCCAGCAGCTTGGACGGGGGGGACCTGATTTTGTACCAAGAGACCCAGTACTTC.